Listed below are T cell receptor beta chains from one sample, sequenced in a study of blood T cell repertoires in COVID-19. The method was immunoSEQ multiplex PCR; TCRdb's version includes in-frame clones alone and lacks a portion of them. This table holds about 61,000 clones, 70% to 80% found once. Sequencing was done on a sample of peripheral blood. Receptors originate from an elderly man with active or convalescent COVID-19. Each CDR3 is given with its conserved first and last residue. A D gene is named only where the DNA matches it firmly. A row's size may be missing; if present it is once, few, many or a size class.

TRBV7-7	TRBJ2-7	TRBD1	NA	TGTGCCAGCAGCCCGGGACAGGGAGCCTACGAGCAGTACTTC	CASSPGQGAYEQYF
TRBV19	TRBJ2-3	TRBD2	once	TGTGCCAGTAGCCCGCGGTACAAGCGGGAAGATACGCAGTATTTT	CASSPRYKREDTQYF
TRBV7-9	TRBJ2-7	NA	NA	TGTGCCAGCAGTCCCCGGGCAGGGGCGGCCTACGAGCAGTACTTC	CASSPRAGAAYEQYF
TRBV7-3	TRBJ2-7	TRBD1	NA	TGTGCCAGCAGCTTCGACGCAGGGGGCGCCGGTTACGAGCAGTACTTC	CASSFDAGGAGYEQYF
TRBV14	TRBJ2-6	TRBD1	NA	TGTGCCAGCAGCCAAGGGTACAGGGGGCTCGGGGCCAACGTCCTGACTTTC	CASSQGYRGLGANVLTF
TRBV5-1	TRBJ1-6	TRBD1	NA	TGCGCCAGCAGCTTGGTTGGGACAGCTAATTCACCCCTCCACTTT	CASSLVGTANSPLHF
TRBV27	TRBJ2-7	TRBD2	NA	TGTGCCAGCAGAACCCGAGGGGAGGGGTCCCACGAGCAGTACTTC	CASRTRGEGSHEQYF
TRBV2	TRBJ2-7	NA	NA	TGTGCCAGCAGTGATGCACTGTCCTACGAGCAGTACTTC	CASSDALSYEQYF
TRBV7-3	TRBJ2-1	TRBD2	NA	TGTGCCAGCAGCTCGACTAGCGGGAGGTCGATAAGGGATGAGCAGTTCTTC	CASSSTSGRSIRDEQFF
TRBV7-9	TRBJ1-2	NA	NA	TGTGCCAGCAGCTTAAGTGTCGGTAACTATGGCTACACCTTC	CASSLSVGNYGYTF
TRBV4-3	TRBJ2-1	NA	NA	TGCGCCAGCAGCCAAGAAAGGTTCCGGGGTAACAATGAGCAGTTCTTC	CASSQERFRGNNEQFF
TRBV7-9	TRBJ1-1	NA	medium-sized	TGTGCCAGCAGTCTCGCGGGGGCTGAAGCTTTCTTT	CASSLAGAEAFF
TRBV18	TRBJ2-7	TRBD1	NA	TGTGCCAGCACCTCCGGGACAGGGAGACGCGAGCAGTACTTC	CASTSGTGRREQYF
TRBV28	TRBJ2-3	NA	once	TGTGCCAGCAGTTTATACCCCAGCGGAGATACGCAGTATTTT	CASSLYPSGDTQYF
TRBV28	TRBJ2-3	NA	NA	TGTGCCAGCAGTTTGACAGGCGATAGCACAGATACGCAGTATTTT	CASSLTGDSTDTQYF
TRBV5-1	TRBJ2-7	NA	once	TGCGCCAGCAGCTTCATGCCGGGGGTCATGCACGACACCTACGAGCAGTACTTC	CASSFMPGVMHDTYEQYF
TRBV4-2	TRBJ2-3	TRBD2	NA	TGTGCCAGCAATAACGGCGGGGGGGCGGTAGATACGCAGTATTTT	CASNNGGGAVDTQYF
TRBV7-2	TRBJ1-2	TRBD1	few	TGTGCCAGCAGCAGGACAGGGGAGGCAAGGCGAGGCTACACCTTC	CASSRTGEARRGYTF
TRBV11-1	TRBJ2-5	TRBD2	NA	TGTGCCAGCAGCTTTACGGGGGGAGAGACCCAGTACTTC	CASSFTGGETQYF
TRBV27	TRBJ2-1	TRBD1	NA	TGTGCCAGCAGTTTAAGGGGGGGTAGGGACAGGGGCGGCAATGAGCAGTTCTTC	CASSLRGGRDRGGNEQFF
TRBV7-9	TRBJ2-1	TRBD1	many	TGTGCCAGCAGCCCGGACAGGGGTCGTGGTGGGCAGTTCTTC	CASSPDRGRGGQFF
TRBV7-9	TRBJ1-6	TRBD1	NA	TGTGCCAGCAGCCGGGGACAGGGGGTTGCACCCCTCCACTTT	CASSRGQGVAPLHF
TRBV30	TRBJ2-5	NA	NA	TGTGCCTGGAGTGTTTTCGCCCGGGAGACCCAGTACTTC	CAWSVFARETQYF
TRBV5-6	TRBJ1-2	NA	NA	TGTGCCAGCAGCTTGGTAGGGGTCAGAAACTATGGCTACACCTTC	CASSLVGVRNYGYTF
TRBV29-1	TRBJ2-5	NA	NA	TGCAGCGTTGAAGAACTGAGGGAGACCCAGTACTTC	CSVEELRETQYF
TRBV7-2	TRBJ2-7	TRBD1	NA	TGTGCCAGCAGCCCTACGGGACAGGCCTCCTCCTACGAGCAGTACTTC	CASSPTGQASSYEQYF
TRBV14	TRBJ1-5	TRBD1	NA	TGTGCCAGCAGCCAACACACCCAGGGGGACCGTCTGACCATTAGCAATCAGCCCCAGCATTTT	CASSQHTQGDRLTISNQPQHF
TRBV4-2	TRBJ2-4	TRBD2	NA	TGTGCCAGCAGCCTAAGTCTAGCGGGGGGGGAAAAGACCAAAAACATTCAGTACTTC	CASSLSLAGGEKTKNIQYF
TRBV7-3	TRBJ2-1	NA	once	TGTGCCAGCAGCTCCCGGTTCGGGAATGAGCAGTTCTTC	CASSSRFGNEQFF
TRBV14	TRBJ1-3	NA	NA	TGTGCCAGCAGCCGCGACAGAGCGAGCTCTGGAAACACCATATATTTT	CASSRDRASSGNTIYF
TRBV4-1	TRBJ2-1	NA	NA	TGCGCCAGCAGCCAATACGAGGGACTCCGAGTTCTAGACAATGAGCAGTTCTTC	CASSQYEGLRVLDNEQFF
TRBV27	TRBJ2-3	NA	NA	TGTGCCAGCACCTTCCAGGGTACGGATACGCAGTATTTT	CASTFQGTDTQYF
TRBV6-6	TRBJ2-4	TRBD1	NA	TGTGCCAGCACGAGGACAGGGTTGAACATTCAGTACTTC	CASTRTGLNIQYF
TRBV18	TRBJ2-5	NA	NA	TGTGCCAGCTCACCACGGCAGGAAGAGACCCAGTACTTC	CASSPRQEETQYF
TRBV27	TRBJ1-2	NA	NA	TGTGCCAGCAGTCTCCGACAGTCTAACTATGGCTACACCTTC	CASSLRQSNYGYTF
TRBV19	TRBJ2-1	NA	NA	TGTGCCAGTAGTATTAGTTCGCGCCCCCCCTCCTACAATGAGCAGTTCTTC	CASSISSRPPSYNEQFF
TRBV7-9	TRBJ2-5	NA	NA	TGTGCCAGCAGCTTATCCCCGGGGGAAGAGACCCAGTACTTC	CASSLSPGEETQYF
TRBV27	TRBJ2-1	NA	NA	TGTGCCAGCAGTTTAGAGGGTACGAGTTCCTACAATGAGCAGTTCTTC	CASSLEGTSSYNEQFF
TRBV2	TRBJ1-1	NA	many	TGTGCCAGCATTTGGCAGGTACACACGAACACTGAAGCTTTCTTT	CASIWQVHTNTEAFF
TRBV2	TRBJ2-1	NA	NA	TGTGCCAGCACTAGGAACAATGAGCAGTTCTTC	CASTRNNEQFF
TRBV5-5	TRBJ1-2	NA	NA	TGTGCCAGCAGCTTGGCGGTCCAACTTATCTATGGCTACACCTTC	CASSLAVQLIYGYTF
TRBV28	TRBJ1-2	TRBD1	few	TGTGCCACCGAGGATGGACAGGGGCTCTTCTATGGCTACACCTTC	CATEDGQGLFYGYTF
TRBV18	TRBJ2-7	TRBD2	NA	TGTGCCAGCTCCGGGGGGGCTTTTTACGAGCAGTACTTC	CASSGGAFYEQYF
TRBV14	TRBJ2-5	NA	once	TGTGCCAGCAGCCAAGATCTGGGAGCCCAGTACTTC	CASSQDLGAQYF
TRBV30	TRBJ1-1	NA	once	TGTGCCTGGAGTATCCAGGGATTGGAAGCTTTCTTT	CAWSIQGLEAFF
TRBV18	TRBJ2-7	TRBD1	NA	TGTGCCAGCTCAGTGACAGGGAGCTCCTACGAGCAGTACTTC	CASSVTGSSYEQYF
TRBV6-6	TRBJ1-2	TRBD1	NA	TGTGCCAGCAGACTTGGACAGGGGGTCTATGGCTACACCTTC	CASRLGQGVYGYTF
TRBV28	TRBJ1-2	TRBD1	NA	TGTGCCAGCAGGTATCGGGACAGGAATTTAGGCTACACCTTC	CASRYRDRNLGYTF
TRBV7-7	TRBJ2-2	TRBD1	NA	TGTGCCAGCTCCCGGGACAGGGGAACCGGGGAGCTGTTTTTT	CASSRDRGTGELFF
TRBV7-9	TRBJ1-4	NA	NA	TGTGCCAGCAGCTCCGCCATGTTGGGCGAAAAACTGTTTTTT	CASSSAMLGEKLFF
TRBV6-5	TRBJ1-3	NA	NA	TGTGCCAGCCGTCTGGGGCAGTTCTCTGGAAACACCATATATTTT	CASRLGQFSGNTIYF
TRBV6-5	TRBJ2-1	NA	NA	TGTGCCTTTCGGAGGGACCGTGGGGACTACAATGAGCAGTTCTTC	CAFRRDRGDYNEQFF
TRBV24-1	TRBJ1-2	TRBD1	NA	TGTGCCACCAGTGATTTCGGGACAGGGTATACGGGTGGCTACACCTTC	CATSDFGTGYTGGYTF